This T cell receptor beta chain was observed in a study of blood T cell repertoires in COVID-19. CDR3 size: 15 residues. The germline CDR1 and CDR2 sequences are MDHEN and SYDVKM. V lost 6 bases and J 0 bases, leaving 12 bases between the germline ends. The data were produced by immunoSEQ multiplex PCR, yet TCRdb's version contains in-frame clones alone and is incomplete. The data hold around 60,000 clones, with 80% to 95% observed a single time. This clone was seen once. The sequenced sample consisted of peripheral blood. This clonotype was obtained from a man aged 45-65 years with active COVID-19. The chain combines TRBV28 with TRBJ1-5; no firm D call. In nucleotides, the CDR3 is TGTGCCAGCAGCCTAGCTGTCCATAGCAATCAGCCCCAGCATTTT. It specifies CASSLAVHSNQPQHF.